One sample yielded the 3 T cell receptor beta chains listed below, sequenced in a study of cytomegalovirus exposure and HLA in healthy donors. Generated by immunoSEQ multiplex PCR, the TCRdb table keeps only in-frame clones and is missing some. The sample records more than 250,000 clones, roughly 89% being singletons. Sequences were obtained from PBMCs. The source of these receptors is a woman between 18 and 30 years old in good health and CMV-seronegative.

V gene TRBV2 combines with J gene TRBJ1-4; no reliable D call. The CDR3 length is 12 residues. Trimming removed 7 bases at V and 5 bases at J, with 8 bases between. Germline CDR1 SNHLY, CDR2 FYNNEI. The chain's CDR3 is CASKQFNEKLFF. CDR3 coding DNA: TGTGCCAGCAAACAGTTCAATGAAAAACTGTTTTTT.

The chain joins TRBV11-2 to TRBJ2-7, with 8 nucleotides matching TRBD1. The junction had 8 bases not matched to a gene; V was cut back by 3 bases and J by 4 bases. Per germline, CDR1 SGHAT and CDR2 FQNNGV. The length of the CDR3 is 15 residues. The CDR3 DNA reads TGTGCCAGCAGCTTCCGGGACAGGATACTTTACGAGCAGTACTTC. Protein: CASSFRDRILYEQYF. Full variable domain (outside the CDR3, taken from reference TRBV11-2 and TRBJ2-7): EAGVAQSPRYKIIEKRQSVAFWCNPISGHATLYWYQQILGQGPKLLIQFQNNGVVDDSQLPKDRFSAERLKGVDSTLKIQPAKLEDSAVYLCASSFRDRILYEQYFGPGTRLTVT.

The CDR3 loop reads CASSLPGTGTDTQYF. Written as DNA, the CDR3 is TGTGCCAGCAGCTTACCCGGGACTGGCACAGATACGCAGTATTTT. J is TRBJ2-3 and V is TRBV7-9; D is possibly TRBD2 (6 bases). In germline, CDR1 is SEHNR, CDR2 FQNEAQ (reference sequence). V lost 2 bases, J lost 1 base, and 10 bases lay in between. The CDR3 sequence is 15 residues long. The whole variable domain, remainder taken from reference TRBV7-9 and TRBJ2-3, is DTGVSQNPRHKITKRGQNVTFRCDPISEHNRLYWYRQTLGQGPEFLTYFQNEAQLEKSRLLSDRFSAERPKGSFSTLEIQRTEQGDSAMYLCASSLPGTGTDTQYFGPGTRLTVL.